These 21 T cell receptor beta chains share one sample of origin, sequenced in a study of shared clonotypes between healthy human individuals. Generated by immunoSEQ multiplex PCR, the TCRdb table keeps only in-frame clones and is missing some. This repertoire shows about 2.3 million clones, 80% to 95% found once; its top ten account for approximately 0.4%. The specimen sequenced was naive CD4+ T cells from PBMCs. Subset of the sample: CD45RA+ positively selected. These receptors were collected from a man younger than 35 in good health. Some clones in this sample may be carry-over from other donors' samples.

This clone was found once. This sequence joins TRBV6-5 and TRBJ2-2; D gene uncertain. The CDR3 runs 12 residues. Germline V lookup: CDR1 MNHEY, CDR2 SVGAGI. V lost 7 bases and J 6 bases, leaving 9 bases between the germline ends. The CDR3: CASTSTSGELFF. Here the CDR3 DNA reads TGTGCCAGCACCTCCACCTCCGGGGAGCTGTTTTTT.

This clone appeared a few times. The genes are TRBV5-4 and TRBJ1-1; tentative D call: TRBD1 (5 bases). The V and J ends lost 2 bases and 4 bases respectively, with 9 bases between them. The V gene's germline CDR1 is SGHNT and CDR2 YYREEE (reference sequence). The CDR3 consists of 13 residues. CDR3 nucleotide sequence: TGTGCCAGCAGCTTAGACAGTTTCACTGAAGCTTTCTTT. Its translation is CASSLDSFTEAFF. Based on the CDR3 plus reference TRBV5-4 and TRBJ1-1, the full variable domain is ETGVTQSPTHLIKTRGQQVTLRCSSQSGHNTVSWYQQALGQGPQFIFQYYREEENGRGNFPPRFSGLQFPNYSSELNVNALELDDSALYLCASSLDSFTEAFFGQGTRLTVV.

The chain uses TRBV18 and TRBJ1-2; D is ambiguous. Germline CDR1 reads KGHSH; CDR2 reads LQKENI. The V and J ends lost 0 bases and 4 bases respectively, with 15 bases between them. The CDR3 runs to 16 residues. The CDR3 region is CASSPPNLRRSYGYTF. The DNA of the CDR3 is TGTGCCAGCTCACCACCTAATCTAAGAAGAAGCTATGGCTACACCTTC. Together with reference TRBV18 and TRBJ1-2, the CDR3 gives the full variable domain: NAGVMQNPRHLVRRRGQEARLRCSPMKGHSHVYWYRQLPEEGLKFMVYLQKENIIDESGMPKERFSAEFPKEGPSILRIQQVVRGDSAAYFCASSPPNLRRSYGYTFGSGTRLTVV.

V is TRBV19 and J is TRBJ2-7; D is unclear. There are 16 residues in the CDR3. Deletions cut 6 bases from V and 2 bases from J, with 20 bases between. Germline lookup yields CDR1 LNHDA and CDR2 SQIVND (reference sequence). This CDR3 is CASRRSPGLGAYEQYF. Here the CDR3 DNA reads TGTGCCAGTAGGCGCTCCCCCGGGCTAGGAGCCTACGAGCAGTACTTC.

The CDR3 DNA reads as TGTGCCAGTAAGGACTCAACTGGAACCGCTGAAGCTTTCTTT. Translating it yields CASKDSTGTAEAFF. This chain uses TRBV19 with TRBJ1-1; D is uncertain. Germline V gene data show CDR1 as LNHDA and CDR2 as SQIVND (reference sequence). The CDR3 sequence is 14 residues long. Trimming took 7 bases from V and 6 from J, leaving 18 bases between them. Combining the CDR3 with reference TRBV19 and TRBJ1-1 gives the whole variable domain DGGITQSPKYLFRKEGQNVTLSCEQNLNHDAMYWYRQDPGQGLRLIYYSQIVNDFQKGDIAEGYSVSREKKESFPLTVTSAQKNPTAFYLCASKDSTGTAEAFFGQGTRLTVV.

As regards this clone: Other DNA sequences in the sample encode the same CDR3. The chain carries TRBV5-1 and TRBJ2-5, with TRBD2 matching 11 bases. Germline V gene data show CDR1 as SGHRS and CDR2 as YFSETQ. The CDR3 is 14 residues long. With 3 bases clipped from V and 5 bases from J, the junction kept 3 bases outside the gene matches. As DNA, the CDR3 is TGCGCCAGCAGCTCGGGACTAGCGGTGGAGACCCAGTACTTC. This translates into CASSSGLAVETQYF.

The chain links TRBV2 to TRBJ2-5, with TRBD2 identical over 9 bases. Trimming at V came to 5 bases and at J to 9 bases, leaving 10 bases not matched to a gene. There are 14 residues in the CDR3. Germline V CDR1 and CDR2: SNHLY, FYNNEI. The CDR3 DNA reads as TGTGCCAGCAGTCCAGAGACTAGCGGCGGGGCCCAGTACTTC. This translates into CASSPETSGGAQYF.

The chain is built from TRBV7-3 and TRBJ2-1; D is unresolved. V shed 5 bases and J shed 9 bases, with 8 bases lying between them. Per germline, CDR1 SGHTA and CDR2 FQGTGA. The length of the CDR3 is 11 residues. The CDR3 DNA is TGTGCCAGCAGCCCCCGCACTGAGCAGTTCTTC. This codes for CASSPRTEQFF.

This sequence joins TRBV19 and TRBJ2-7, with unresolved D. The CDR3 has 14 amino acids. V was shortened by 4 bases and J by 5 bases, with 15 bases between the two germline ends. The germline V gene encodes CDR1 LNHDA and CDR2 SQIVND (reference sequence). The CDR3 DNA follows: TGTGCCAGTAGTAATACGTGGGTTTCGGACGAGCAGTACTTC. This translates into CASSNTWVSDEQYF.

The V call is TRBV7-8, the J call TRBJ2-7; D remains unclear. The germline V and J ends were trimmed by 1 base and 2 bases, with 15 bases remaining between them. The CDR3 runs to 16 residues. Germline loops: CDR1 SGHVS, CDR2 FQNEAQ. DNA for the CDR3: TGTGCCAGCAGCTTAGTAGTTTCGGCAGACACCTACGAGCAGTACTTC. It encodes CASSLVVSADTYEQYF.

This clone was seen just once. The chain carries TRBV4-1 and TRBJ2-4; 9 bases match TRBD2. The CDR3 extends over 19 amino acids. The germline V gene encodes CDR1 MGHRA and CDR2 YSYEKL. J was trimmed by 0 bases and V by 3 bases; bases with no gene match: 12. The CDR3, as DNA: TGCGCCAGCAGCCAGGAGGCGGCTAGCGGGAATTTAGCCAAAAACATTCAGTACTTC. The encoded protein is CASSQEAASGNLAKNIQYF.

V gene TRBV29-1 combines with J gene TRBJ1-1; 8 bases agree with TRBD1. Germline CDR1 reads SQVTM; CDR2 reads ANQGSEA. There are 14 residues in the CDR3. V lost 7 bases to trimming and J lost 3 bases; unmatched junction nucleotides: 10. The CDR3 nucleotides read TGCAGCGGCAACCGACAGGGGACGGACACTGAAGCTTTCTTT. Translation gives CSGNRQGTDTEAFF.

As regards this clone: Within the sample, other DNA sequences also encode this same CDR3. The chain carries TRBV5-1 and TRBJ2-5; a weak D match, TRBD2 (6 bases). CDR3 length equals 14 residues. Deletions cut 5 bases from V and 2 bases from J, with 13 bases between. CDR1 SGHRS and CDR2 YFSETQ come from the germline V gene. CDR3 sequence: CASSPRGRQETQYF. Written as DNA, the CDR3 is TGCGCCAGCAGTCCTCGGGGGAGGCAAGAGACCCAGTACTTC.

The chain joins TRBV5-1 to TRBJ2-7; 9 bases map to TRBD1. The V segment lost 5 bases and the J segment 4 bases; nucleotides outside the gene matches: 7. Looked up from germline, CDR1 is SGHRS and CDR2 is YFSETQ. The CDR3 contains 14 residues. CDR3 protein: CASRRTGVSYEQYF. The CDR3 coding sequence is TGCGCCAGCAGGCGGACAGGGGTTTCGTACGAGCAGTACTTC.

V gene TRBV6-1 combines with J gene TRBJ2-3; a weak D match, TRBD2 (6 bases). This CDR3 has 14 amino acids. Germline CDR1 and CDR2: MNHNS and SASEGT. The V and J ends lost 3 bases and 8 bases respectively, with 15 bases between them. Here the CDR3 DNA reads TGTGCCAGCAGTGATCAAGGGACTGATGGTACGCAGTATTTT. Protein sequence: CASSDQGTDGTQYF.

V usage is TRBV6-6 and J usage is TRBJ1-2; 9 bases fit TRBD1. There are 15 residues in the CDR3. Looked up from germline, CDR1 is MNHNY and CDR2 is SVGAGI (reference sequence). Trimming cost V 2 bases and J 5 bases; bases outside gene matches: 6. The CDR3 loop is CASSYVGQGTYGYTF. Written as DNA, the CDR3 is TGTGCCAGCAGTTACGTCGGACAGGGGACATATGGCTACACCTTC.

Turning to this clone: This CDR3 is also generated by other DNA sequences in the sample. The rearrangement links TRBV5-1 to TRBJ2-6, with D unresolved. The CDR3 has 16 residues. Trimming took off 2 bases at V and 0 bases at J, with 9 bases between the two ends. Per the germline V gene, CDR1 is SGHRS and CDR2 is YFSETQ. CDR3 coding DNA: TGCGCCAGCAGCTTACCCGGTAGCTCTGGGGCCAACGTCCTGACTTTC. Protein: CASSLPGSSGANVLTF.

This sequence joins TRBV19 and TRBJ1-1; 8 bases align to TRBD1. The V gene's germline CDR1 is LNHDA and CDR2 SQIVND (reference sequence). Trimming at V came to 3 bases and at J to 5 bases, leaving 11 bases not matched to a gene. The CDR3 is 16 residues long. The CDR3 region has the DNA TGTGCCAGTAGTATCAGGCAGGGGGCGCGGTGGACTGAAGCTTTCTTT. It specifies CASSIRQGARWTEAFF. The full variable domain, its missing parts supplied by reference TRBV19 and TRBJ1-1, is DGGITQSPKYLFRKEGQNVTLSCEQNLNHDAMYWYRQDPGQGLRLIYYSQIVNDFQKGDIAEGYSVSREKKESFPLTVTSAQKNPTAFYLCASSIRQGARWTEAFFGQGTRLTVV.

This CDR3 reads CASSPERVPGYGYTF. The CDR3 nucleotides are TGTGCCAGCAGCCCTGAGAGGGTCCCCGGTTATGGCTACACCTTC. This chain connects TRBV9 to TRBJ1-2; D is unclear. The V and J ends lost 4 bases and 5 bases respectively, with 18 bases between them. The CDR3 runs to 15 residues. Germline lookup yields CDR1 SGDLS and CDR2 YYNGEE.

This chain connects TRBV29-1 to TRBJ2-1; D remains ambiguous. Germline V gives CDR1 SQVTM, CDR2 ANQGSEA. Trimming took 3 bases from V and 0 from J, leaving 9 bases between them. CDR3 length equals 14 residues. CDR3 in DNA: TGCAGCGTTGATAGGGCTAGCTCCTACAATGAGCAGTTCTTC. As protein: CSVDRASSYNEQFF.

Of note for this clone: Germline and junction disagree at one end, which may indicate a read error. This chain links TRBV30 with TRBJ1-1; D might be TRBD1 (5 bases). The CDR3 is 13 residues long. Germline V gene lookup returns CDR1 GTSNPN and CDR2 SVGIG (reference sequence). The DNA of the CDR3 is TGTGCCTGGAGTGGACAGATGAACACTAAAGCTTTCTTT. Its translation: CAWSGQMNTKAFF.